Shown below are 24 T cell receptor beta chains from a single sample sequenced in a study of CD8+ T cells in alopecia areata. The authors extracted RNA and reverse transcribed it into cDNA as the sequencing template. Here immunoSEQ multiplex PCR was the method, and the copy in TCRdb shows in-frame clones only, minus some. Altogether 150,000 or so clones are present, roughly 44% being singletons, with the ten largest covering roughly 7.5%. Sequenced: CD4+ T cells sorted from blood. These TCRs come from a human donor with alopecia areata.

This clone showed up just once. The genes are TRBV27 and TRBJ2-7; D uncertain. CDR3 length: 14 amino acids. V lost 0 bases and J lost 6, with 12 bases in between. Germline values: CDR1 MNHEY, CDR2 SMNVEV (reference sequence). The CDR3 sequence is CASSLSTGSREQYF. CDR3 sequence (DNA): TGTGCCAGCAGTTTATCAACGGGCTCTCGCGAGCAGTACTTC.

The chain employs TRBV11-2 and TRBJ2-1, with D possibly TRBD1 on 5 matching bases. Looked up from germline, CDR1 is SGHAT and CDR2 is FQNNGV. With 0 bases removed from V and 4 bases from J, the gap between germline ends came to 13 bases. The CDR3 spans 16 residues. The CDR3 nucleotides are TGTGCCAGCAGCTTAGATCCAGGGTCGAGTTACAATGAGCAGTTCTTC. It yields the protein CASSLDPGSSYNEQFF.

CDR3 in DNA: TGTGCCAGTAGTATTGGCGACAGGGTCGGGGAGACCCAGTACTTC. Its protein product is CASSIGDRVGETQYF. The chain links TRBV19 to TRBJ2-5, with TRBD1 matching 7 bases. V lost 3 bases and J lost 5; bases outside the gene matches: 9. Looked up from germline, CDR1 is LNHDA and CDR2 is SQIVND (reference sequence). This CDR3 spans 15 amino acids.

This clone was seen a handful of times. The chain combines TRBV27 with TRBJ2-7, with 8 bases identical to TRBD2. Germline V CDR1 and CDR2: MNHEY, SMNVEV (reference sequence). V trimming: 6 bases; J trimming: 2 bases; junction bases outside the gene matches: 6. This CDR3 is built from 14 residues. CDR3 nucleotides: TGTGCCAGCAGGGAAGCGGGAGAGACCTACGAGCAGTACTTC. It translates to CASREAGETYEQYF.

The chain combines TRBV7-8 with TRBJ1-2; a possible D gene is TRBD1 (5 bases). The length of the CDR3 is 12 residues. The ends were cut back, 1 base at V and 7 bases at J, with 7 bases in the middle. The V gene's germline CDR1 is SGHVS and CDR2 FQNEAQ. This chain's CDR3 is CASSLVGVGYTF. DNA of the CDR3: TGTGCCAGCAGCTTAGTGGGGGTTGGCTACACCTTC.

This chain uses TRBV29-1 with TRBJ2-7; D is perhaps TRBD1 (6 bases). Germline lookup yields CDR1 SQVTM and CDR2 ANQGSEA. Trimming cost V 4 bases and J 3 bases, with 10 bases left between them. The CDR3 has 12 residues. CDR3 residues: CSVAATGYEQYF. In nucleotides, the CDR3 is TGCAGCGTTGCTGCGACAGGCTACGAGCAGTACTTC.

The J gene is TRBJ1-2, the V gene TRBV30; 9 positions agree with TRBD1. The V segment lost 5 bases and the J segment 6 bases; nucleotides outside the gene matches: 16. Germline V CDR1 and CDR2: GTSNPN, SVGIG (reference sequence). The CDR3 is 16 residues long. Here the CDR3 reads CAWRTGGVGNVHGYTF. The CDR3 nucleotides are TGTGCCTGGCGAACAGGGGGCGTAGGGAATGTTCATGGCTACACCTTC.

The chain is built from TRBV7-9 and TRBJ2-2, with 8 bases fitting TRBD1. The V segment lost 6 bases and the J segment 6 bases; nucleotides outside the gene matches: 6. There are 14 residues in the CDR3. Germline CDR1 SEHNR, CDR2 FQNEAQ (reference sequence). In DNA form, the CDR3 reads TGTGCCAGCAGGACGACAGGGGCTGCCGGGGAGCTGTTTTTT. Residues: CASRTTGAAGELFF.

The table lists this clone with a few counts. The V and J genes are TRBV11-2 and TRBJ2-2; no clear D. Germline V lookup: CDR1 SGHAT, CDR2 FQNNGV. Trimming shortened V by 1 base and J by 6 bases, and 9 bases separated the two germline ends. The CDR3 runs to 14 residues. As DNA, the CDR3 is TGTGCCAGCAGCTTAGCTAGAACCGCCGGGGAGCTGTTTTTT. Translating it yields CASSLARTAGELFF. Together with reference TRBV11-2 and TRBJ2-2, the CDR3 gives the full variable domain: EAGVAQSPRYKIIEKRQSVAFWCNPISGHATLYWYQQILGQGPKLLIQFQNNGVVDDSQLPKDRFSAERLKGVDSTLKIQPAKLEDSAVYLCASSLARTAGELFFGEGSRLTVL.

The V and J genes are TRBV30 and TRBJ2-5; D remains unclear. Trimming removed 0 bases from V and 3 bases from J, with 8 bases in between. The CDR3 has 13 amino acids. Germline V gene data show CDR1 as GTSNPN and CDR2 as SVGIG (reference sequence). The CDR3 sequence is CAWSVVQEETQYF. The CDR3 DNA follows: TGTGCCTGGAGTGTAGTCCAAGAAGAGACCCAGTACTTC.

The V call is TRBV6-5, the J call TRBJ2-7; D possibly corresponds to TRBD2 (5 bases). Trimming pared 6 bases from V and 5 bases from J, leaving 17 bases between. The CDR3 spans 14 residues. CDR1 is MNHEY and CDR2 is SVGAGI in the germline V gene. The CDR3 DNA follows: TGTGCCAGCAGCCCCGGAGGCCCAGGTCACGAGCAGTACTTC. Residues: CASSPGGPGHEQYF.

The chain links TRBV7-9 to TRBJ2-2; 14 nucleotides line up with TRBD2. The germline CDR1 and CDR2 sequences are SEHNR and FQNEAQ (reference sequence). There are 19 residues in the CDR3. V was pared by 4 bases and J by 3 bases, with 10 bases of the junction left unmatched. CDR3 sequence: CASSSPGLAGVWDTGELFF. CDR3 DNA sequence: TGTGCCAGCAGCTCGCCGGGACTAGCGGGAGTTTGGGACACCGGGGAGCTGTTTTTT.

V and J are TRBV7-9 and TRBJ2-7, with D perhaps matching TRBD1 (6 bases). Trimming pared 5 bases from V and 3 bases from J, leaving 11 bases between. CDR1 is SEHNR and CDR2 is FQNEAQ in the germline V gene (reference sequence). This CDR3 spans 13 amino acids. CDR3 protein: CASSPGTLYEQYF. The CDR3 nucleotides are TGTGCCAGCAGCCCCGGGACACTCTACGAGCAGTACTTC.

This clone has a handful of counts. This rearrangement joins TRBV2 to TRBJ1-1; D might be TRBD1 (6 bases). CDR3 size: 13 residues. Germline CDR1 and CDR2: SNHLY and FYNNEI. Trimming took 10 bases from V and 4 from J, leaving 16 bases between them. This chain's CDR3 is CATTANRVTEAFF. The CDR3 nucleotides are TGTGCCACCACCGCGAACAGGGTCACTGAAGCTTTCTTT. Using reference TRBV2 and TRBJ1-1 for the parts outside the CDR3, the full variable domain is EPEVTQTPSHQVTQMGQEVILRCVPISNHLYFYWYRQILGQKVEFLVSFYNNEISEKSEIFDDQFSVERPDGSNFTLKIRSTKLEDSAMYFCATTANRVTEAFFGQGTRLTVV.

There are a few counts of this clone. The V call is TRBV7-9, the J call TRBJ2-3; D is uncertain. Trimming pared 5 bases from V and 8 bases from J, leaving 14 bases between. CDR3 size: 13 residues. CDR1 SEHNR and CDR2 FQNEAQ come from the germline V gene (reference sequence). The CDR3 spells CASSLPSKGTQYF. The CDR3 nucleotides read TGTGCCAGCAGCCTCCCTTCGAAGGGTACGCAGTATTTT.

The chain couples TRBV29-1 to TRBJ1-1; D gene ambiguous. The CDR3 has 12 residues. Deletions cut 5 bases from V and 3 bases from J, with 10 bases between. CDR1 SQVTM and CDR2 ANQGSEA come from the germline V gene. CDR3 bases: TGCAGCGTTCTGGACGGCGACACTGAAGCTTTCTTT. It specifies CSVLDGDTEAFF.

This clone appeared a few times. Here the CDR3 reads CASSQGQGNTEAFF. DNA of the CDR3: TGTGCCAGTAGTCAGGGACAGGGGAACACTGAAGCTTTCTTT. This chain uses TRBV19 with TRBJ1-1, with 9 positions matching TRBD1. V trimming: 5 bases; J trimming: 1 base; junction bases outside the gene matches: 2. Germline lookup yields CDR1 LNHDA and CDR2 SQIVND (reference sequence). The CDR3 extends over 14 amino acids.

The V gene is TRBV29-1, the J gene TRBJ2-3; D gene uncertain. Germline CDR1 SQVTM, CDR2 ANQGSEA. The CDR3 runs to 13 residues. The V and J ends lost 3 bases and 4 bases respectively, with 11 bases between them. CDR3 residues: CSVDFRTADTQYF. DNA for the CDR3: TGCAGCGTTGATTTTAGAACGGCAGATACGCAGTATTTT.

V is TRBV29-1 and J is TRBJ1-1, with D hard to call. Between the trimmed V and J ends, which lost 3 bases and 6 bases, there was a span of 20 bases. Germline V CDR1 and CDR2: SQVTM, ANQGSEA. The CDR3 is 15 residues long. In DNA form, the CDR3 reads TGCAGCGTTGAGTCAACCTACCGTCCGTACGCTGAAGCTTTCTTT. Amino acids: CSVESTYRPYAEAFF.

This rearrangement joins TRBV30 to TRBJ1-1; no definite D call. Trimming stripped 1 base from V and 2 bases from J, with 5 bases between. Germline V gene sequence: CDR1 GTSNPN, CDR2 SVGIG (reference sequence). The CDR3 runs 12 residues. The CDR3 sequence: CAWSEFNTEAFF. CDR3 coding DNA: TGTGCCTGGAGTGAATTTAACACTGAAGCTTTCTTT.

This chain links TRBV29-1 with TRBJ2-4; 7 nucleotides line up with TRBD2. CDR3 length: 15 amino acids. J was trimmed by 1 base and V by 7 bases; bases with no gene match: 10. Germline V gene lookup returns CDR1 SQVTM and CDR2 ANQGSEA. CDR3 bases: TGCAGCGGACTTGGGGCGGGAGTGGCCAAAAACATTCAGTACTTC. This gives the protein CSGLGAGVAKNIQYF.

The rearrangement joins TRBV18 to TRBJ2-7; 8 bases map to TRBD1. The CDR3 totals 13 residues. After removal of 4 bases from V and 4 bases from J, the junction contained 3 bases not matched to a gene. Germline V gives CDR1 KGHSH, CDR2 LQKENI. The CDR3 DNA sequence: TGTGCCAGCTCACGGACAGGGTCTTACGAGCAGTACTTC. It codes for CASSRTGSYEQYF.

The V gene is TRBV21-1, the J gene TRBJ2-1; whether TRBD2, the table's D call, matches the DNA was not checked. TRBV21-1 is designated a pseudogene. This CDR3 has 19 residues. CDR3 protein: CASSKGRTSGSSSYNEQFF. In DNA, the CDR3 is TGTGCCAGCAGCAAAGGGCGGACTAGCGGGTCCAGCTCCTACAATGAGCAGTTCTTC.

This clone was detected only once. This chain connects TRBV2 to TRBJ2-5; no definite D call. V shed 7 bases and J shed 4 bases, with 19 bases lying between them. The CDR3 sequence is 15 residues long. Germline V gene lookup returns CDR1 SNHLY and CDR2 FYNNEI. The CDR3 nucleotides are TGTGCCAGCATCCCGGCCGGGCCAACCCGAGAGACCCAGTACTTC. Its translation: CASIPAGPTRETQYF.